The rows below give T cell receptor beta chains drawn from one sample of a study of CXCR3-negative and CXCR3-positive naive CD8 T cells. TCRdb derives one entry per CDR3 protein from the 5' RACE reads, leaving out DNA. This specimen shows roughly 130,000 distinct CDR3 sequences; the ten leading clones hold around 0.54%. Sequenced input: naive CXCR3+ CD8+ T cells from blood. All receptors derive from a human donor in good health. Some clones in this sample may be carry-over from other donors' samples. Both conserved end residues are part of each CDR3.

j_call cdr3_length v_call cdr3_aa
TRBJ2-1 12 TRBV5-1 CASHREYNEQFF
TRBJ1-1 16 TRBV4-1 CASSPSRGEVNTEAFF
TRBJ1-4 12 TRBV5-6 CASTSGGKKLFF
TRBJ2-2 15 TRBV29-1 CSVLAGGPNTGELFF
TRBJ2-3 16 TRBV6-6 CASSYSSTGSTDTQYF
TRBJ2-1 13 TRBV5-1 CASSYPGSNEQFF
TRBJ2-7 15 TRBV14 CASSQDMDSSYEQYF
TRBJ2-7 13 TRBV7-9 CASSPPEFYEQYF
TRBJ1-1 13 TRBV6-5 CASNDESLTEAFF
TRBJ1-2 15 TRBV12-3/TRBV12-4 CASSLFREKPYGYTF